This is a list of T cell receptor beta chains from one sample in a study of blood T cells in healthy people across ages. TCRdb independently ran MiXCR on the 5' RACE reads; one entry per CDR3 protein. The table lists under 850,000 distinct CDR3 sequences, roughly 35% of them singletons, with 13% in the top ten. Sequencing input: blood. Receptor source: a man between 18 and 29 years old in good health. The CDR3 runs from the conserved cysteine through the conserved F or W. D genes are given only for firm matches. Clone size, where shown, is once, few, many, or a class for clones that have expanded.

CDR3 DNA	CDR3 protein	D gene	J gene	V gene	clone size
TGCAGTGCTTCTGGCTACACCTTC	CSASGYTF	.	TRBJ1-2	TRBV20-1	.
TGTGCCAGCAGTGGAGAAGGGGTGAATGAGCAGTTCTTC	CASSGEGVNEQFF	.	TRBJ2-1	TRBV12-3/TRBV12-4	.
TGTGCCACCAGTGACCCGGACAGGGGCGCCTACAATGAGCAGTTCTTC	CATSDPDRGAYNEQFF	TRBD1	TRBJ2-1	TRBV24-1	few
TGTGCCAGCAGTTACGCTCCAGGAGGTAACGAGCAGTTCTTC	CASSYAPGGNEQFF	.	TRBJ2-1	TRBV6-2/TRBV6-3	.
TGCAGTGCTAGAACTACAGGGGCAAACTATGGCTACACCTTC	CSARTTGANYGYTF	TRBD1	TRBJ1-2	TRBV20-1	.
TGCAGTGCTAGAGGGGGCCGCGGCAGTACGAACACTGAAGCTTTCTTT	CSARGGRGSTNTEAFF	.	TRBJ1-1	TRBV20-1	.
TGCAGTGCCCCTCCGCGGCGGGGTTACTATGGCTACACCTTC	CSAPPRRGYYGYTF	.	TRBJ1-2	TRBV20-1	many
TGCAGCGTTGAGGGGGTGTGGGGGACAGCCGTCTATGGCTACACCTTC	CSVEGVWGTAVYGYTF	TRBD1	TRBJ1-2	TRBV29-1	.
TGCAGTGCTAGAGATCTAAGAGAACCCCTCCACTTT	CSARDLREPLHF	.	TRBJ1-6	TRBV20-1	few
TGCAGTGCTCGACGGACAGGGTCGGACCAGCCCCAGCATTTT	CSARRTGSDQPQHF	TRBD1	TRBJ1-5	TRBV20-1	many
TGCGCCAGCAGCCAAGGGCAAGCGACCGGGGAGCTGTTTTTT	CASSQGQATGELFF	.	TRBJ2-2	TRBV4-3	.
TGTGCCTGGAGGTCCGAGGACTATGGCTACACCTTC	CAWRSEDYGYTF	.	TRBJ1-2	TRBV30	few
TGTGCCAGCAGTTATCCATCAAGGGGGGCTAGCGGGGGGAACACCGGGGAGCTGTTTTTT	CASSYPSRGASGGNTGELFF	TRBD2	TRBJ2-2	TRBV6-5	.
TGTGCCAGCAGTGTAATGTCCGCTAACTATGGCTACACCTTC	CASSVMSANYGYTF	.	TRBJ1-2	TRBV12-3/TRBV12-4	once
TGTGCCAGCAGTTATGGGACAGGTCGGCAAGAGACCCAGTACTTC	CASSYGTGRQETQYF	TRBD1	TRBJ2-5	TRBV6-2/TRBV6-3	many
TGTGCCAGCAGCTTAAGGCACACTGAAGCTTTCTTT	CASSLRHTEAFF	.	TRBJ1-1	TRBV7-2	few